The 14 T cell receptor beta chains below all came from one sample that was sequenced in a study of OX40 agonist ivuxolimab in advanced cancers. TCRdb's table, derived via immunoSEQ multiplex PCR, lists solely in-frame clones and lacks some. The data hold 52,000 or so clones, with less than 85% observed a single time. The specimen was CD4+ or CD8+ T cells sorted from blood, collected in a trial of the OX40 agonist ivuxolimab. All receptors derive from an adult with an advanced solid tumor such as melanoma, head and neck, liver or kidney cancer.

The rearrangement links TRBV19 to TRBJ1-5; D is ambiguous. V was shortened by 4 bases and J by 0 bases, with 4 bases between the two germline ends. The CDR3 length is 13 residues. The germline gives CDR1 LNHDA, CDR2 SQIVND (reference sequence). CDR3 loop: CASSRNSNQPQHF. The CDR3 coding sequence is TGTGCCAGTAGTAGGAATAGCAATCAGCCCCAGCATTTT.

This clone was counted a single time. At one boundary the junction diverges from the germline segment, which might be a read error. V usage is TRBV29-1 and J usage is TRBJ2-6; D possibly matches TRBD1 or TRBD2 (5 bases each). The CDR3 length is 15 residues. CDR1 and CDR2 (germline): SQVTM, ANQGSEA. The CDR3 DNA reads TGCAGCACGGGACGGGATGGGTCTGGGGCCAGCGTCCTGACTTTC. Translating it yields CSTGRDGSGASVLTF.

V usage is TRBV11-2 and J usage is TRBJ1-2; D is unclear. Trimming shortened V by 5 bases and J by 4 bases, and 17 bases separated the two germline ends. Germline CDR1 is SGHAT and CDR2 is FQNNGV. This CDR3 is built from 15 residues. The CDR3 DNA is TGTGCCAGCAGCCCCAGCGCGGGCGGCCTCTATGGCTACACCTTC. Amino acid sequence: CASSPSAGGLYGYTF.

This clone was detected only a few times. At one end the junction does not follow the germline gene, possibly because of a read error. The chain employs TRBV7-2 and TRBJ2-7, with 11 nucleotides matching TRBD2. The CDR3 is 18 residues long. Germline V gives CDR1 SGHTA, CDR2 FQGNSA. The CDR3 region is CASSLAGTSGTKSYEQYF. The CDR3 DNA follows: TGTGCCAGCAGCCTAGCCGGGACTAGCGGAACCAAATCCTACGAGCAGTACTTC.

Only one count was recorded for this clone. The V and J genes are TRBV5-5 and TRBJ1-6; 7 positions agree with TRBD1. The CDR3 totals 14 residues. V was clipped by 4 bases and J by 10 bases; unmatched bases: 8. In germline, CDR1 is SGHKS, CDR2 YYEKEE (reference sequence). Here the CDR3 DNA reads TGTGCCAGCAGCCAACAGGGGTTCTCCTCACCCCTCCACTTT. It encodes CASSQQGFSSPLHF.

The chain carries TRBV19 and TRBJ1-1; D perhaps matches TRBD1 (5 bases). Trimming shortened V by 5 bases and J by 1 base, and 11 bases separated the two germline ends. Germline V CDR1 and CDR2: LNHDA, SQIVND (reference sequence). This CDR3 spans 14 amino acids. The CDR3 sequence is CASSGPDRNTEAFF. CDR3 nucleotides: TGTGCCAGTAGTGGGCCCGACAGGAACACTGAAGCTTTCTTT.

The J gene is TRBJ1-1, the V gene TRBV7-2, with D possibly being TRBD1 (5 bases). This CDR3 has 14 amino acids. V lost 6 bases, J lost 5 bases, and 16 bases lay in between. Germline V gene sequence: CDR1 SGHTA, CDR2 FQGNSA. This CDR3 is CASRYYQGATEAFF. In DNA, the CDR3 is TGTGCCAGCAGGTATTATCAGGGTGCGACTGAAGCTTTCTTT.

This clone has just a few counts. In DNA form, the CDR3 reads TGTGCCAGCACCCCGGGACAATTGAACACTGAAGCTTTCTTT. This gives the protein CASTPGQLNTEAFF. The rearrangement joins TRBV9 to TRBJ1-1, with D possibly matching TRBD1 (6 bases). Germline lookup yields CDR1 SGDLS and CDR2 YYNGEE. Trimming cost V 6 bases and J 0 bases, with 12 bases left between them. This CDR3 region has 14 residues.

This clone is a singleton in its sample. The CDR3 DNA is TGCGCCAGCAGCCAAGCGGCCTATTTTCAGCCCCAGCATTTT. Translating gives CASSQAAYFQPQHF. The V call is TRBV4-3, the J call TRBJ1-5, with D unresolved. Trimming removed 1 base at V and 6 bases at J, with 10 bases between. The germline gives CDR1 LGHNA, CDR2 YSLEER. The CDR3 runs to 14 residues.

V and J are TRBV7-9 and TRBJ2-2; TRBD2 agrees at 14 bases. The CDR3 is made up of 16 amino acids. Germline trimming cut 5 bases from V and 5 bases from J; bases unmatched to any gene: 4. Germline values: CDR1 SEHNR, CDR2 FQNEAQ (reference sequence). For the CDR3, the DNA is TGTGCCAGCAGCATTCGGACTAGCGGGGGGACCGGGGAGCTGTTTTTT. Translation gives CASSIRTSGGTGELFF.

On this clone: The sample holds other DNA sequences that translate to the same CDR3. This rearrangement joins TRBV6-5 to TRBJ2-3; 11 nucleotides agree with TRBD1. CDR3 length equals 15 residues. Germline assignment: CDR1 MNHEY and CDR2 SVGAGI. Trimming at V came to 2 bases and at J to 5 bases, leaving 3 bases not matched to a gene. CDR3 sequence reads: CASSYEDRGLDTQYF. CDR3 in DNA: TGTGCCAGCAGTTACGAGGACAGGGGGCTAGATACGCAGTATTTT.

This clone occurred a few times. The chain is built from TRBV10-2 and TRBJ1-1, with D hard to call. This CDR3 region has 12 residues. In germline, CDR1 is WSHSY, CDR2 SAAADI. V shed 3 bases and J shed 0 bases, with 2 bases lying between them. This CDR3 is CASSEVNTEAFF. The CDR3 DNA reads as TGCGCCAGCAGTGAAGTGAACACTGAAGCTTTCTTT.

V gene TRBV6-5 combines with J gene TRBJ2-7, with D tentatively TRBD1 (6 bases). Trimming left V 6 bases short and J 2 bases short, with 11 bases between. Germline V gene lookup returns CDR1 MNHEY and CDR2 SVGAGI. The CDR3 has 13 amino acids. The CDR3 reads CASSPTGTYEQYF. CDR3 coding DNA: TGTGCCAGCAGCCCCACAGGGACCTACGAGCAGTACTTC.

V gene TRBV6-5 combines with J gene TRBJ1-5; the D gene is possibly TRBD1 (6 bases). This CDR3 spans 14 amino acids. Trimming left V 5 bases short and J 3 bases short, with 11 bases between. Germline CDR1 and CDR2: MNHEY and SVGAGI. CDR3 coding DNA: TGTGCCAGCAGTCGCGACAGGTTCAATCAGCCCCAGCATTTT. Translation: CASSRDRFNQPQHF.